This TCR beta chain came from a study of Graves' ophthalmopathy and Graves' hyperthyroidism. TCR beta CDR3 regions were amplified from RNA transcripts. Scientists carried out first-round RT-PCR using HTBI primers and then a second-round multiplex PCR. TCRdb redid the calling of the multiplex PCR reads with MiXCR, one entry per CDR3 protein. This table has about 740,000 distinct CDR3 sequences, 40% appearing once. The CDR3 contains 14 residues. The V gene lost 5 bases and the J gene lost 2 bases, with 10 bases spanning the gap. Looked up from germline, CDR1 is MNHNY and CDR2 is SVGAGI (reference sequence).

The V and J genes are TRBV6-6 and TRBJ1-3; D remains unclear. The TCR was taken from an adult man with Graves' ophthalmopathy. The specimen was peripheral blood. The CDR3 protein is CASSEKTPGNTIYF. In DNA, the CDR3 is TGTGCCAGCAGTGAAAAGACACCTGGAAACACCATATATTTT.